Presented here are 23 T cell receptor beta chains from one specimen sequenced in a study of technical replicates of blood from a few donors. Data came from immunoSEQ multiplex PCR; TCRdb stores just in-frame clones and leaves some out. Of 55,000 to 80,000 clones listed, about 90% are singletons. Source material: T cells isolated from PBMCs. These receptors originate from a human donor in good health.

The chain is built from TRBV19 and TRBJ1-4; 10 bases fit TRBD1. The CDR3 is made up of 15 amino acids. The germline gives CDR1 LNHDA, CDR2 SQIVND (reference sequence). Losses at the gene ends were 5 bases for V and 7 bases for J; bases not matched to a gene: 7. This CDR3 is CASSEIRTGGEKLFF. In DNA, the CDR3 is TGTGCCAGTAGTGAAATTAGGACAGGGGGTGAAAAACTGTTTTTT.

V is TRBV19 and J is TRBJ2-7; no firm D call. The V end lost 3 bases, the J end lost 2 bases, and 8 bases lay between the germline ends. Germline V gene data show CDR1 as LNHDA and CDR2 as SQIVND (reference sequence). CDR3 size: 13 residues. The CDR3 reads CASSIGLTYEQYF. The CDR3 region has the DNA TGTGCCAGTAGTATCGGTTTGACCTACGAGCAGTACTTC.

This chain links TRBV4-3 with TRBJ2-1; TRBD1 matches at 8 bases. Trimming at V came to 5 bases and at J to 6 bases, leaving 6 bases not matched to a gene. CDR3 length: 14 residues. Germline V CDR1 and CDR2: LGHNA, YSLEER. CDR3 in amino acids: CASSKGTGSNEQFF. The CDR3 DNA follows: TGCGCCAGCAGCAAAGGGACAGGTAGCAATGAGCAGTTCTTC.

The chain recombines TRBV2 with TRBJ2-2; TRBD2 aligns across 7 bases. Per the germline V gene, CDR1 is SNHLY and CDR2 is FYNNEI. The CDR3 runs to 15 residues. The V and J ends lost 3 bases and 3 bases, in that order; junction bases with no gene match: 4. In DNA, the CDR3 is TGTGCCAGCAGTGAGGGTCTAGCGGACACCGGGGAGCTGTTTTTT. This gives the protein CASSEGLADTGELFF.

This chain connects TRBV6-5 to TRBJ2-2; 7 nucleotides agree with TRBD1. This CDR3 contains 13 residues. Germline trimming cut 6 bases from V and 5 bases from J; bases unmatched to any gene: 3. Looked up from germline, CDR1 is MNHEY and CDR2 is SVGAGI. As DNA, the CDR3 is TGTGCCAGCAGATCGACAGGGACCGGGGAGCTGTTTTTT. Translated: CASRSTGTGELFF.

The J gene is TRBJ1-1, the V gene TRBV11-2, with 7 bases that match TRBD1. With V trimmed by 4 bases and J by 1 base, 3 bases remained unmatched. Germline CDR1 SGHAT, CDR2 FQNNGV. The CDR3 is made up of 14 amino acids. The CDR3 loop is CASSSDRANTEAFF. DNA for the CDR3: TGTGCCAGCAGCTCCGACAGGGCGAACACTGAAGCTTTCTTT.

V is TRBV21-1 and J is TRBJ1-4; the table gives TRBD1 as D, unverified against the DNA. TRBV21-1 is given as a pseudogene. The CDR3 is 14 amino acids. The CDR3 nucleotides are TGTGCCAGCAGCAAAGACCAGGTACATGAAAAACTGTTTTTT. This encodes CASSKDQVHEKLFF.

The chain uses TRBV7-2 and TRBJ2-7; D is uncertain. Germline loops: CDR1 SGHTA, CDR2 FQGNSA. CDR3 length: 15 residues. Trimming removed 6 bases at V and 4 bases at J, with 19 bases between. The CDR3 DNA is TGTGCCAGCAGTCCTACATCGACTTCCACTTACGAGCAGTACTTC. Protein: CASSPTSTSTYEQYF.

CDR3 nucleotide sequence: TGCGCCAGCAGCTTAGCGGGAGCTCCGGCCGCGAACACCGGGGAGCTGTTTTTT. Amino acids: CASSLAGAPAANTGELFF. V and J are TRBV5-1 and TRBJ2-2, with 8 positions matching TRBD2. This CDR3 is built from 18 residues. Germline CDR1 is SGHRS and CDR2 is YFSETQ. The V and J ends lost 2 bases and 0 bases, in that order; junction bases with no gene match: 9.

The chain is built from TRBV28 and TRBJ2-7, with D possibly matching TRBD1 (5 bases). The V gene lost 2 bases and the J gene lost 1 base, with 12 bases spanning the gap. The germline V gene encodes CDR1 MDHEN and CDR2 SYDVKM. This CDR3 contains 15 residues. The CDR3 spells CASSLVREGSYEQYF. CDR3 DNA sequence: TGTGCCAGCAGTTTAGTCAGGGAAGGTTCCTACGAGCAGTACTTC.

The CDR3 sequence is CASSLTSRNEQFF. The CDR3 DNA reads as TGTGCCAGCAGCTTAACTAGCAGGAATGAGCAGTTCTTC. The genes are TRBV7-9 and TRBJ2-1; D perhaps matches TRBD2 (6 bases). Trimming pared 2 bases from V and 7 bases from J, leaving 9 bases between. The length of the CDR3 is 13 residues. Germline V CDR1 and CDR2: SEHNR, FQNEAQ (reference sequence).

This chain uses TRBV9 with TRBJ2-7; 7 bases match TRBD2. With 0 bases clipped from V and 2 bases from J, the junction kept 5 bases outside the gene matches. Germline lookup yields CDR1 SGDLS and CDR2 YYNGEE. The CDR3 is 15 residues long. DNA of the CDR3: TGTGCCAGCAGCGTAGAAAGGGAGGGGCCCTACGAGCAGTACTTC. Translated, it gives CASSVEREGPYEQYF.

The chain uses TRBV5-6 and TRBJ1-1; the D gene is possibly TRBD1 (6 bases). Trimming pared 2 bases from V and 2 bases from J, leaving 16 bases between. The CDR3 spans 16 residues. Germline V gene sequence: CDR1 SGHDT, CDR2 YYEEEE. The CDR3: CASSFRSGGKNTEAFF. The CDR3 nucleotides read TGTGCCAGCAGCTTTAGGTCGGGGGGCAAAAACACTGAAGCTTTCTTT.

This clone has a handful of counts. V is TRBV30 and J is TRBJ1-1, with 8 positions matching TRBD1. V dropped 3 bases and J dropped 4; count of bases not matched to a gene: 4. CDR3 size: 13 residues. Germline V gene sequence: CDR1 GTSNPN, CDR2 SVGIG (reference sequence). Here the CDR3 reads CAWSPDRGTEAFF. Here the CDR3 DNA reads TGTGCCTGGAGCCCCGACAGGGGCACTGAAGCTTTCTTT.

About this clone itself: Other DNA sequences of this sample code for an identical CDR3. The chain combines TRBV9 with TRBJ2-5; D unresolved. This CDR3 is 13 amino acids long. Germline CDR1 is SGDLS and CDR2 is YYNGEE. V was clipped by 0 bases and J by 3 bases, with 6 bases between them. As DNA, the CDR3 is TGTGCCAGCAGCGTAGGCCCAGAAGAGACCCAGTACTTC. It specifies CASSVGPEETQYF.

This chain connects TRBV11-3 to TRBJ1-5; a possible D gene is TRBD1 (6 bases). The CDR3 is 15 amino acids. V shed 1 base and J shed 3 bases, with 10 bases lying between them. In germline, CDR1 is SGHNT, CDR2 YENEEA. DNA of the CDR3: TGTGCCAGCAGCTTAGGGGGGGGCTCCAATCAGCCCCAGCATTTT. Its protein product is CASSLGGGSNQPQHF.

The chain links TRBV2 to TRBJ2-7; 11 positions match TRBD1. From germline, CDR1 is SNHLY and CDR2 FYNNEI. CDR3 length equals 11 residues. Trimming took 6 bases from V and 12 from J; bases not matched to a gene: 4. The CDR3 here is CASRDGTGGYF. The CDR3 region has the DNA TGTGCCAGCAGGGATGGGACAGGGGGGTACTTC.

The chain links TRBV25-1 to TRBJ1-2; a weak D match, TRBD1 (5 bases). Trimming stripped 1 base from V and 3 bases from J, with 9 bases between. Germline V CDR1 and CDR2: MGHDK, SYGVNS. CDR3 length: 14 residues. CDR3 sequence (DNA): TGTGCCAGCAGTGAATTCAGGGCGGACTATGGCTACACCTTC. It specifies CASSEFRADYGYTF.

The genes are TRBV2 and TRBJ2-7; D not certain. The CDR3 spans 12 residues. V lost 8 bases and J 2 bases, leaving 10 bases between the germline ends. Germline V gene lookup returns CDR1 SNHLY and CDR2 FYNNEI. The CDR3 here is CASSATPYEQYF. In nucleotides, the CDR3 is TGTGCCAGCTCGGCGACTCCCTACGAGCAGTACTTC.

The rearrangement joins TRBV6-1 to TRBJ2-7; the D is unclear. Germline CDR1 and CDR2: MNHNS and SASEGT. The CDR3 has 13 residues. The germline V and J ends were trimmed by 4 bases and 3 bases, with 10 bases remaining between them. The CDR3 DNA follows: TGTGCCAGCAGTGCGCTAAGATACTACGAGCAGTACTTC. This translates into CASSALRYYEQYF.

The genes are TRBV5-1 and TRBJ2-1, with 7 bases matching TRBD2. This CDR3 contains 14 residues. The junction had 5 bases not matched to a gene; V was cut back by 1 base and J by 7 bases. CDR1 is SGHRS and CDR2 is YFSETQ in the germline V gene. CDR3: CASSLSREYNEQFF. DNA for the CDR3: TGCGCCAGCAGCTTGTCGCGGGAGTATAATGAGCAGTTCTTC.

The chain carries TRBV27 and TRBJ2-7; the D gene is possibly TRBD2 (6 bases). The germline V and J ends were trimmed by 1 base and 3 bases, with 16 bases remaining between them. The CDR3 length is 16 residues. From germline, CDR1 is MNHEY and CDR2 SMNVEV (reference sequence). As DNA, the CDR3 is TGTGCCAGCAGTTTATACTACGGGGGTCCCGACTACGAGCAGTACTTC. Translating it yields CASSLYYGGPDYEQYF.

The rearrangement links TRBV4-1 to TRBJ2-7; perhaps TRBD2 as D (6 bases). Trimming cost V 5 bases and J 1 base, with 15 bases left between them. Per the germline V gene, CDR1 is MGHRA and CDR2 is YSYEKL. The CDR3 extends over 15 amino acids. The CDR3 DNA sequence: TGCGCCAGCAGCTCCATCCCTGGAGGGTCCTACGAGCAGTACTTC. It encodes CASSSIPGGSYEQYF.